Listed below are T cell receptor beta chains from one sample, sequenced in a study of T cell changes during pregnancy in multiple sclerosis. Assay used: immunoSEQ multiplex PCR; TCRdb lists only in-frame clones, some missing. In the table there are about 67,000 clones, around nine tenths of which are singletons. Here the sequenced sample was peripheral blood, taken in the third trimester of pregnancy. These receptors were obtained from a female donor with multiple sclerosis, enrolled in a pregnancy study. Each CDR3 is given with its conserved first and last residue. A D gene is named only where the DNA matches it firmly. The listing skips clone size in some rows; elsewhere it reads once, few, many or a size class.

>TRBJ2-5|TRBV6-4|.|.
CASSDGLAEETQYF
TGTGCCAGCAGTGACGGGCTAGCCGAAGAGACCCAGTACTTC
>TRBJ1-2|TRBV18|.|.
CASSPGGGNYGYTF
TGTGCCAGCTCACCAGGGGGCGGAAACTATGGCTACACCTTC
>TRBJ1-5|TRBV7-9|TRBD1|.
CASSYGQGARAQHF
TGTGCCAGCAGCTATGGACAGGGTGCAAGGGCCCAGCATTTT
>TRBJ2-3|TRBV5-4|TRBD2|.
CASSFEGGPRDTQYF
TGTGCCAGCAGCTTTGAGGGAGGGCCGCGGGATACGCAGTATTTT
>TRBJ1-5|TRBV4-3|TRBD1|.
CASSQEPQGQGNDQPQHF
TGCGCCAGCAGCCAAGAGCCCCAGGGACAGGGAAACGATCAGCCCCAGCATTTT
>TRBJ2-7|TRBV5-1|TRBD2|once
CASRLAGGYEQYF
TGCGCCAGCAGGTTAGCGGGAGGCTACGAGCAGTACTTC
>TRBJ1-1|TRBV7-9|.|once
CASSIFMDSLTEAFF
TGTGCCAGCAGCATCTTCATGGACAGCCTCACTGAAGCTTTCTTT
>TRBJ2-7|TRBV19|TRBD1|.
CASSMGDRGTYEQYF
TGTGCCAGTAGTATGGGGGACAGGGGCACCTACGAGCAGTACTTC
>TRBJ2-2|TRBV27|.|once
CASRRGAAANTGELFF
TGTGCCAGCAGACGGGGGGCAGCAGCGAACACCGGGGAGCTGTTTTTT
>TRBJ2-2|TRBV2|.|.
CASTRLSNTGELFF
TGTGCCAGCACGAGACTTTCGAACACCGGGGAGCTGTTTTTT
>TRBJ1-1|TRBV7-2|.|.
CASIPVRGRETEAFF
TGTGCCAGCATCCCTGTGCGGGGCAGAGAAACTGAAGCTTTCTTT
>TRBJ1-4|TRBV6-5|TRBD1|.
CASSYSQGAREKLFF
TGTGCCAGCAGTTACTCACAGGGGGCGCGTGAAAAACTGTTTTTT
>TRBJ1-5|TRBV7-2|.|.
CASSLRRGEQPQHF
TGTGCCAGCAGCTTAAGAAGGGGCGAACAGCCCCAGCATTTT
>TRBJ2-4|TRBV29-1|TRBD1|.
CSVERTGKNIQYF
TGCAGCGTGGAAAGGACAGGGAAAAACATTCAGTACTTC
>TRBJ2-1|TRBV6-5|.|.
CASSPGGEGINEQFF
TGTGCCAGCAGTCCGGGGGGCGAGGGAATCAATGAGCAGTTCTTC
>TRBJ1-2|TRBV2|.|.
CASSGLGANYGYTF
TGTGCCAGCAGTGGACTTGGAGCAAACTATGGCTACACCTTC
>TRBJ1-1|TRBV29-1|.|.
CSPQRRAGMNTEAFF
TGCAGCCCTCAGAGAAGGGCAGGGATGAACACTGAAGCTTTCTTT
>TRBJ2-7|TRBV5-6|TRBD1|.
CASSWTGVATEQYF
TGTGCCAGCAGCTGGACAGGGGTGGCCACCGAGCAGTACTTC
>TRBJ2-1|TRBV6-5|TRBD2|.
CASSRTSGRLEQFF
TGTGCCAGCAGTCGGACTAGCGGGAGACTTGAGCAGTTCTTC
>TRBJ2-1|TRBV27|TRBD1|.
CASGWTGANEQFF
TGTGCCAGCGGGTGGACAGGGGCCAATGAGCAGTTCTTC
>TRBJ1-1|TRBV7-9|TRBD1|.
CASSSRQGKNTEAFF
TGTGCCAGCAGTTCCAGACAGGGTAAGAACACTGAAGCTTTCTTT
>TRBJ1-2|TRBV27|.|few
CASSRVTGGNDYGYTF
TGTGCCAGCAGTCGAGTGACAGGTGGGAACGACTATGGCTACACCTTC
>TRBJ2-3|TRBV27|TRBD2|.
CASSPNPRLAGEWAVLNTQYF
TGTGCCAGCAGTCCCAACCCAAGACTAGCGGGAGAGTGGGCGGTTTTGAATACGCAGTATTTT
>TRBJ1-1|TRBV10-3|.|.
CAISEARGTPNPAFF
TGTGCCATCAGTGAGGCGAGGGGGACACCAAATCCAGCTTTCTTT
>TRBJ1-1|TRBV5-1|TRBD1|once
CASSAGQGQNTEAFF
TGCGCCAGCTCTGCAGGACAGGGGCAGAACACTGAAGCTTTCTTT